This T cell receptor (beta chain) was sequenced in a study of identical twins. From the 5' RACE reads, TCRdb called clonotypes with MiXCR, one entry per CDR3 protein. The repertoire holds 400,000 to 550,000 distinct CDR3 sequences, with roughly a fifth as singletons. This same sample was also part of a study on T cells expressing NK-cell markers. From that second work: Sorted CD3+CD56+NKG2C+, CD3+CD56+NKG2C- and CD3+CD56-NKG2C+ T cells provided the TCR beta repertoires. Restriction of the sorted population to alpha-beta TCR T cells was achieved in several experiments with an anti-gamma-delta TCR antibody. In a handful of donors, dominant clonotypes made up 28.3-60.1% of CD3+CD56-NKG2C+ cells. Expanded NKG2C+ T cell clones had unclear HCMV specificity.

The TCR originated in a woman between 18 and 30 years old in good health. The sequencing input was CD4+ T cells sorted from blood.

The chain's CDR3 is CASSFQATDTQYF. For the CDR3, the DNA is TGTGCCAGCAGCTTCCAGGCCACAGATACGCAGTATTTT. The chain carries TRBV11-2 and TRBJ2-3; D gene ambiguous. CDR1 is SGHAT, CDR2 FQNNGV, per germline. CDR3 size: 13 residues. Trimming pared 3 bases from V and 2 bases from J, leaving 6 bases between.